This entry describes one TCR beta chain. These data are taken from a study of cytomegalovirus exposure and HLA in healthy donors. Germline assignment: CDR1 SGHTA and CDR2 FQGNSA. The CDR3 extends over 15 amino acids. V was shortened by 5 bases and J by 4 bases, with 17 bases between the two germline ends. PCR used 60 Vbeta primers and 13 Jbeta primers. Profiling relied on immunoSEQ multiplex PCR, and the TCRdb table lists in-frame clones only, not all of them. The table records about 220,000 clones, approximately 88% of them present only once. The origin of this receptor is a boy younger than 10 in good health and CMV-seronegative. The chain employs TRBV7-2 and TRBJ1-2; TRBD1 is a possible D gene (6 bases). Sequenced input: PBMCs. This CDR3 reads CASSADRAPIYGYTF. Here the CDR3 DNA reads TGTGCCAGCAGCGCGGACAGAGCTCCGATCTATGGCTACACCTTC.